This record covers a single TCR beta chain. Some clones are missing from TCRdb's copy, which holds only in-frame ones; the method was immunoSEQ multiplex PCR. The sample includes around 40,000 clones, 90% to 95% seen only once; the top ten take less than 0.5%. These data belong to a study of T cell changes during pregnancy in multiple sclerosis. The germline gives CDR1 GTSNPN, CDR2 SVGIG (reference sequence). The CDR3 has 14 amino acids. Unmatched junction bases numbered 3, after V lost 6 bases and J lost 0 bases. The sample was CD4+ T cells from peripheral blood mononuclear cells, taken in the third trimester of pregnancy. This TCR was sampled from a female donor in good health, enrolled as a control in a pregnancy study. J is TRBJ2-2 and V is TRBV30; 8 nucleotides line up with TRBD2. CDR3 in DNA: TGTGCCTGTAGCGGGAACGCGAACACCGGGGAGCTGTTTTTT. Its translation is CACSGNANTGELFF.